The rows below give T cell receptor beta chains drawn from one sample of a study of T-cell memory formation after mild COVID-19. TCRdb re-called the 5' RACE reads with MiXCR, one entry per CDR3 protein. The data show hundreds of thousands of distinct CDR3 sequences, over 15% seen once. Sequenced input: PBMCs or a T cell subset sorted from them (not recorded which). The receptors come from a man between 18 and 29 years old who had mild COVID-19 (a few samples of this study predate the infection). Cell type and time point are not known. The CDR3 runs from the conserved cysteine through the conserved F or W.

TRBJ2-5 | TRBV4-3 | CASSQESRGSETQYF
TRBJ2-5 | TRBV9 | CASSVGVGGAVETQYF
TRBJ2-2 | TRBV7-2 | CASSLVSQRYPGELFF
TRBJ1-2 | TRBV2 | CASSLDNYYYGYTF
TRBJ2-3 | TRBV19 | CASSPLGRGTDTQYF
TRBJ1-3 | TRBV11-2 | CASSSIGNTIYF
TRBJ1-1 | TRBV29-1 | CSVARVGNTEAFF
TRBJ1-1 | TRBV12-3/TRBV12-4 | CASRFDTEAFF
TRBJ2-1 | TRBV5-4 | CASSSTARFNEQFF
TRBJ2-1 | TRBV12-3/TRBV12-4 | CASSFYGGPLGYNEQFF
TRBJ2-5 | TRBV6-1 | CASSGPSPQETQYF
TRBJ2-1 | TRBV5-1 | CASSLGLVAPGNEQFF
TRBJ1-4 | TRBV20-1 | CSANIPMGGEKLFF
TRBJ1-4 | TRBV12-3/TRBV12-4 | CASSLNRADEKLFF
TRBJ1-5 | TRBV7-2 | CASSLQTGLYHQPQHF
TRBJ2-7 | TRBV6-5 | CASSYRDEQYF
TRBJ1-1 | TRBV6-6 | CASSDQVATEAFF
TRBJ1-2 | TRBV20-1 | CSARDSYGYTF
TRBJ2-5 | TRBV6-6 | CASRTGWGETQYF
TRBJ2-3 | TRBV12-3/TRBV12-4 | CASSPGTGPGTDTQYF
TRBJ2-5 | TRBV4-1 | CASSQDISYQETQYF
TRBJ2-5 | TRBV20-1 | CSASQSTQTQYF
TRBJ2-5 | TRBV7-3 | CASSLIGGPQETQYF
TRBJ2-3 | TRBV9 | CASSAGTVGTDTQYF
TRBJ2-7 | TRBV7-6 | CASSPRFGFEQYF
TRBJ2-1 | TRBV9 | CASSPPSGRSYNEQFF
TRBJ2-3 | TRBV7-2 | CASSSLAGMSTQYF
TRBJ2-5 | TRBV5-1 | CASSLGDYSNQETQYF
TRBJ1-1 | TRBV12-3/TRBV12-4 | CASTDPGHLEAFF
TRBJ1-5 | TRBV9 | CASSVGMGLDQPQHF
TRBJ2-1 | TRBV7-2 | CASSLGFEQFF
TRBJ2-1 | TRBV21-1 | CASSKRGLATLYNEQFF
TRBJ1-2 | TRBV7-9 | CASSPSSGVNGYTF
TRBJ1-1 | TRBV4-3 | CASSQGGQMNTEAFF
TRBJ2-5 | TRBV7-2 | CASSITAGETQYF
TRBJ2-1 | TRBV4-3 | CASSVQGKSSYNEQFF
TRBJ1-5 | TRBV7-2 | CASQGYNQPQHF
TRBJ2-7 | TRBV7-6 | CASSISDSYEQYF
TRBJ2-3 | TRBV7-2 | CASTVTPSTDTQYF
TRBJ2-7 | TRBV5-1 | CASSLGTEQYF
TRBJ2-6 | TRBV4-3 | CASSLEVGAGANVLTF
TRBJ2-1 | TRBV6-5 | CASSWELAGGSGRYNEQFF
TRBJ1-1 | TRBV4-3 | CASSRQLNTEAFF
TRBJ2-3 | TRBV7-6 | CASSLESGITDTQYF
TRBJ2-3 | TRBV7-2 | CASSATGWITDTQYF
TRBJ2-1 | TRBV20-1 | CSWERGAYEQFF
TRBJ1-1 | TRBV7-9 | CASSLGWARMNTEAFF
TRBJ2-3 | TRBV4-2 | CASSQDQGPDTQYF
TRBJ1-2 | TRBV11-2 | CASSPLQGPRYGYTF
TRBJ1-1 | TRBV7-2 | CASSLIMNTEAFF